The present TCR beta chain was sequenced within a study of cytomegalovirus exposure and HLA in healthy donors. With 60 Vbeta and 13 Jbeta primers, the PCR was carried out. Using immunoSEQ multiplex PCR, the repertoire was profiled, and TCRdb retains in-frame clones only, with some absent. The data show more than 80,000 clones, 70% to 80% seen once. The CDR3 has 17 amino acids. Germline loops: CDR1 SGHRS, CDR2 YFSETQ. V shed 4 bases and J 5 bases; nucleotides not matched to a gene: 17. This TCR was sampled from a female donor in good health and CMV-seronegative. The rearrangement joins TRBV5-1 to TRBJ1-1; 7 positions match TRBD1. Sequenced material: PBMCs. The CDR3: CASSLPPGLQGWTEAFF. Here the CDR3 DNA reads TGCGCCAGCAGCCTTCCCCCGGGTCTACAGGGGTGGACTGAAGCTTTCTTT.